The 21 T cell receptor beta chains listed next were all sequenced from one sample in a study of blood T cell repertoires in COVID-19. Some clones are missing from TCRdb's copy, which holds only in-frame ones; the method was immunoSEQ multiplex PCR. The sample includes 40,000 or so clones, around 90% of them seen just once. Material: peripheral blood. The receptors derive from a woman aged 30 to 39 in a cohort sampled during active COVID-19.

The genes are TRBV5-1 and TRBJ2-7; 13 bases are a match to TRBD2. This CDR3 has 19 amino acids. Germline V CDR1 and CDR2: SGHRS, YFSETQ. V gave up 3 bases and J gave up 2 bases; unmatched junction bases: 14. CDR3 coding DNA: TGCGCCAGCAGCTATGACGGTACTAGCGGGAGGGCCATCCCCTACGAGCAGTACTTC. This sequence encodes CASSYDGTSGRAIPYEQYF.

This clone was seen once. The J gene is TRBJ2-2, the V gene TRBV29-1; 11 nucleotides match TRBD1. This CDR3 is built from 14 residues. CDR1 and CDR2 (germline): SQVTM, ANQGSEA. V lost 7 bases to trimming and J lost 5 bases; unmatched junction nucleotides: 6. This CDR3 reads CSGRTGGATGELFF. The CDR3 nucleotides read TGCAGCGGTCGGACAGGGGGCGCAACCGGGGAGCTGTTTTTT.

This clone has just one count. This sequence joins TRBV19 and TRBJ1-3, with unresolved D. Deletions cut 5 bases from V and 4 bases from J, with 21 bases between. Germline V gives CDR1 LNHDA, CDR2 SQIVND (reference sequence). This CDR3 is 17 amino acids long. The CDR3 coding sequence is TGTGCCAGTAGTCCACATTCGGCGGGTTTCTCCGGAAACACCATATATTTT. It is translated as CASSPHSAGFSGNTIYF. Drawing the rest from reference TRBV19 and TRBJ1-3, the complete variable domain is DGGITQSPKYLFRKEGQNVTLSCEQNLNHDAMYWYRQDPGQGLRLIYYSQIVNDFQKGDIAEGYSVSREKKESFPLTVTSAQKNPTAFYLCASSPHSAGFSGNTIYFGEGSWLTVV.

This clone was seen once. The chain links TRBV27 to TRBJ2-5, with D possibly being TRBD1 (6 bases). This CDR3 spans 13 amino acids. V was cut by 6 bases and J by 7 bases, with 15 bases left in between. CDR1 is MNHEY, CDR2 SMNVEV, per germline (reference sequence). DNA of the CDR3: TGTGCCAGCAGACCGGGACAATGGGGGACCCAGTACTTC. Translated: CASRPGQWGTQYF.

This clone was observed a single time. V gene TRBV5-1 combines with J gene TRBJ2-5; unclear D gene. Trimming removed 0 bases from V and 5 bases from J, with 5 bases in between. This CDR3 spans 12 amino acids. Germline V gene lookup returns CDR1 SGHRS and CDR2 YFSETQ. The CDR3 region has the DNA TGCGCCAGCAGCTTGGCCATGGAGACCCAGTACTTC. Its translation is CASSLAMETQYF.

The chain is built from TRBV4-1 and TRBJ1-1, with D perhaps TRBD1 (5 bases). Germline CDR1 and CDR2: MGHRA and YSYEKL. CDR3 length equals 14 residues. Trimming cost V 2 bases and J 2 bases, with 9 bases left between them. CDR3 residues: CASSQPQGNTEAFF. CDR3 bases: TGCGCCAGCAGCCAACCTCAGGGTAACACTGAAGCTTTCTTT.

This clone was found a few times. The V call is TRBV7-6, the J call TRBJ2-7, with a tentative D call TRBD1 (6 bases). From germline, CDR1 is SGHVS and CDR2 FNYEAQ. Trimming removed 0 bases at V and 0 bases at J, with 9 bases between. The CDR3 runs 15 residues. CDR3 residues: CASSLAQDSSYEQYF. The DNA of the CDR3 is TGTGCCAGCAGCTTAGCCCAGGACAGCTCCTACGAGCAGTACTTC.

This chain connects TRBV27 to TRBJ1-3; no clear D. Germline V CDR1 and CDR2: MNHEY, SMNVEV (reference sequence). Between the trimmed V and J ends, which lost 0 bases and 1 base, there was a span of 7 bases. The CDR3 covers 15 residues. The CDR3 reads CASSLSRGSGNTIYF. DNA for the CDR3: TGTGCCAGCAGTTTATCCCGGGGATCTGGAAACACCATATATTTT.

The chain combines TRBV4-3 with TRBJ1-5; D may be TRBD1 (5 bases). The germline gives CDR1 LGHNA, CDR2 YSLEER. The V end lost 4 bases, the J end lost 7 bases, and 14 bases lay between the germline ends. The CDR3 is 14 amino acids. The CDR3 protein is CASSLGGAGQPQHF. The CDR3 nucleotides read TGCGCCAGCAGCCTGGGCGGGGCCGGACAGCCCCAGCATTTT.

J is TRBJ2-7 and V is TRBV15; 7 bases are shared with TRBD1. This CDR3 contains 14 residues. Germline CDR1 reads LNHNV; CDR2 reads YYDKDF (reference sequence). Trimming at V came to 5 bases and at J to 2 bases, leaving 6 bases not matched to a gene. The CDR3 DNA is TGTGCCACCAGCTTAAAAGGACAGGCCTACGAGCAGTACTTC. Amino acid sequence: CATSLKGQAYEQYF.

This chain links TRBV7-3 with TRBJ1-2; D ambiguous. V lost 2 bases to trimming and J lost 2 bases, with 12 bases between them. The CDR3 has 15 amino acids. Germline CDR1 SGHTA, CDR2 FQGTGA. In DNA, the CDR3 is TGTGCCAGCAGCTTACGTCCAGGCCACAACTATGGCTACACCTTC. It yields the protein CASSLRPGHNYGYTF.

The chain joins TRBV7-2 to TRBJ2-1; the match to TRBD2 covers 8 bases. CDR3 length: 15 residues. V trimming: 4 bases; J trimming: 0 bases; junction bases outside the gene matches: 2. In germline, CDR1 is SGHTA, CDR2 FQGNSA. The DNA of the CDR3 is TGTGCCAGCAGCTCGGGGGGGAACTCCTACAATGAGCAGTTCTTC. This translates into CASSSGGNSYNEQFF.

The chain combines TRBV27 with TRBJ2-7, with 10 bases identical to TRBD2. CDR1 is MNHEY and CDR2 is SMNVEV in the germline V gene (reference sequence). CDR3 length: 14 residues. V dropped 10 bases and J dropped 6; count of bases not matched to a gene: 12. The CDR3: CATSTRAGGFEQYF. DNA for the CDR3: TGTGCCACCTCCACACGAGCGGGAGGGTTCGAGCAGTACTTC.

The chain is built from TRBV29-1 and TRBJ1-1; tentative D call: TRBD1 (6 bases). Germline V lookup: CDR1 SQVTM, CDR2 ANQGSEA. This CDR3 spans 13 amino acids. V dropped 4 bases and J dropped 2 bases, with 11 bases sitting between them. CDR3 nucleotide sequence: TGCAGCGTTGCGGGGGGGGCAAACACTGAAGCTTTCTTT. Its protein product is CSVAGGANTEAFF.

The gene calls are TRBV28 and TRBJ1-2, with a weak D call TRBD1 (6 bases). CDR1 and CDR2 (germline): MDHEN, SYDVKM. This CDR3 has 12 amino acids. The V end lost 3 bases, the J end lost 8 bases, and 10 bases lay between the germline ends. The CDR3 DNA reads TGTGCCAGCAGTTTGAACAGGGAAGGCTACACCTTC. Residues: CASSLNREGYTF.

The V gene is TRBV7-3, the J gene TRBJ2-1, with D unresolved. Germline lookup yields CDR1 SGHTA and CDR2 FQGTGA. V shed 0 bases and J shed 4 bases, with 4 bases lying between them. CDR3 size: 13 residues. CDR3 loop: CASSLTKYNEQFF. The CDR3 coding sequence is TGTGCCAGCAGCTTAACTAAATACAATGAGCAGTTCTTC.

The chain uses TRBV5-6 and TRBJ1-1; D remains ambiguous. Germline values: CDR1 SGHDT, CDR2 YYEEEE. Deletions cut 4 bases from V and 6 bases from J, with 13 bases between. This CDR3 has 13 amino acids. The CDR3 loop reads CASSLALGAEAFF. Here the CDR3 DNA reads TGTGCCAGCAGCCTGGCCCTGGGCGCTGAAGCTTTCTTT. The full variable domain, with the rest looked up from reference TRBV5-6 and TRBJ1-1, is DAGVTQSPTHLIKTRGQQVTLRCSPKSGHDTVSWYQQALGQGPQFIFQYYEEEERQRGNFPDRFSGHQFPNYSSELNVNALLLGDSALYLCASSLALGAEAFFGQGTRLTVV.

This chain links TRBV7-9 with TRBJ2-2; D ambiguous. CDR1 and CDR2 (germline): SEHNR, FQNEAQ (reference sequence). Trimming stripped 6 bases from V and 3 bases from J, with 5 bases between. This CDR3 is 12 amino acids long. CDR3 nucleotides: TGTGCCAGCAGTTCCGACACCGGGGAGCTGTTTTTT. It is translated as CASSSDTGELFF.

The genes are TRBV19 and TRBJ1-1; 8 bases line up with TRBD1. V gave up 4 bases and J gave up 3 bases; unmatched junction bases: 7. This CDR3 has 15 residues. In germline, CDR1 is LNHDA, CDR2 SQIVND (reference sequence). The CDR3 spells CASSTPTGVDTEAFF. The CDR3 DNA sequence: TGTGCCAGTAGTACCCCGACAGGGGTGGACACTGAAGCTTTCTTT.

The CDR3 nucleotides read TGTGCCAGCAGCGTCTCCCAGCGGGAGGACGGCGAGCAGTACTTC. Protein sequence: CASSVSQREDGEQYF. The chain combines TRBV9 with TRBJ2-7, with TRBD2 matching over 9 bases. There are 15 residues in the CDR3. Germline lookup yields CDR1 SGDLS and CDR2 YYNGEE. V trimming: 2 bases; J trimming: 6 bases; junction bases outside the gene matches: 9.

The chain recombines TRBV9 with TRBJ2-3; no firm D call. In germline, CDR1 is SGDLS, CDR2 YYNGEE. Between the trimmed V and J ends, which lost 0 bases and 0 bases, there was a span of 5 bases. The CDR3 spans 14 residues. The CDR3 loop reads CASSVDGSTDTQYF. In nucleotides, the CDR3 is TGTGCCAGCAGCGTAGACGGGAGCACAGATACGCAGTATTTT.